A single sample is the source of the 8 T cell receptor beta chains below, sequenced in a study of breast tumors, draining lymph nodes, adjacent tissues. Samples came from axillary lymph nodes draining the breast cancer. MiXCR, applied by TCRdb to the multiplex PCR reads, yields one record per CDR3 protein. The sample consists of more than 80,000 distinct CDR3 sequences, 30% of them appearing once. Sequencing used axillary lymph node tissue. The receptor set was obtained from a female donor with breast cancer. Some clones in this sample may be carry-over from other donors' samples.

In its sample, this clonotype was seen many times. One base away lies a much larger clone, so this may be a sequencing read error. The rearrangement joins TRBV20-1 to TRBJ1-2; D may be TRBD1 (5 bases). In germline, CDR1 is DFQATT, CDR2 SNEGSKA (reference sequence). The length of the CDR3 is 14 residues. V was pared by 5 bases and J by 7 bases, with 20 bases between. CDR3: CSAPRDRTITGYTF. The DNA of the CDR3 is TGCAGTGCTCCCCGAGACCGGACAATTACTGGCTACACCTTC.

This clonotype occurred a few times. The gene calls are TRBV12-3 or TRBV12-4 and TRBJ1-2, with TRBD1 identical over 12 bases. V was clipped by 5 bases and J by 5 bases; unmatched bases: 9. The CDR3 is made up of 16 amino acids. The CDR3 DNA reads as TGTGCCAGCAGTACCCTTCCGGGACAGGGGGCGTATGGCTACACCTTC. Translating gives CASSTLPGQGAYGYTF.

The sample holds many counts of this clonotype. V is TRBV3-1 and J is TRBJ2-3; 7 bases match TRBD2. J lost 0 bases, V lost 4 bases, and 16 bases had no gene match. The CDR3 runs 19 residues. In germline, CDR1 is LGHDT, CDR2 YNNKEL (reference sequence). This chain's CDR3 is CASSRGGSGMRGSTDTQYF. In nucleotides, the CDR3 is TGTGCCAGCAGCCGCGGTGGCAGCGGGATGCGGGGGAGCACAGATACGCAGTATTTT.

The chain joins TRBV29-1 to TRBJ2-7; D is possibly TRBD1 (5 bases). This CDR3 spans 13 amino acids. The V gene's germline CDR1 is SQVTM and CDR2 ANQGSEA. The V gene lost 3 bases and the J gene lost 3 bases, with 12 bases spanning the gap. CDR3 protein: CSVEKGSSYEQYF. The CDR3 coding sequence is TGCAGCGTTGAGAAGGGGTCAAGCTACGAGCAGTACTTC.

This clonotype came up many times. This chain links TRBV5-8 with TRBJ2-5; D gene unclear. The V gene lost 6 bases and the J gene lost 1 base, with 10 bases spanning the gap. Germline V CDR1 and CDR2: SGHTS, YDEGEE. CDR3 length equals 13 residues. DNA of the CDR3: TGTGCCAGCAAGTTGGAAATCCAAGAGACCCAGTACTTC. Residues: CASKLEIQETQYF. The whole variable domain, filled in from reference TRBV5-8 and TRBJ2-5, reads EAGVTQSPTHLIKTRGQQATLRCSPISGHTSVYWYQQALGLGLQFLLWYDEGEERNRGNFPPRFSGRQFPNYSSELNVNALELEDSALYLCASKLEIQETQYFGPGTRLLVL.

About this clonotype itself: This may stem from a read error, because a much larger clone lies one nucleotide away. The V call is TRBV29-1, the J call TRBJ2-4; TRBD1 matches at 7 bases. Germline lookup yields CDR1 SQVTM and CDR2 ANQGSEA. V shed 4 bases, J shed 6 bases, and the junction held 6 bases outside the gene matches. This CDR3 is 13 amino acids long. CDR3 amino acids: CSVAGPGGNIQYF. For the CDR3, the DNA is TGCAGCGTTGCAGGGCCAGGGGGAAACATTCAGTACTTC. The full variable domain, rest sourced from reference TRBV29-1 and TRBJ2-4, is SAVISQKPSRDICQRGTSLTIQCQVDSQVTMMFWYRQQPGQSLTLIATANQGSEATYESGFVIDKFPISRPNLTFSTLTVSNMSPEDSSIYLCSVAGPGGNIQYFGAGTRLSVL.

This clonotype was detected once. V is TRBV29-1 and J is TRBJ1-2, with a tentative D call TRBD1 (5 bases). The V and J ends lost 8 bases and 5 bases respectively, with 18 bases between them. The length of the CDR3 is 13 residues. CDR1 and CDR2 from the germline V gene are SQVTM and ANQGSEA. This CDR3 reads CSSLAGREYGYTF. CDR3 nucleotides: TGCAGCAGTTTGGCGGGCAGGGAATATGGCTACACCTTC.

The sample holds many counts of this clonotype. V and J are TRBV5-1 and TRBJ2-3, with D unresolved. The germline V and J ends were trimmed by 0 bases and 0 bases, with 5 bases remaining between them. The CDR3 totals 14 residues. The germline V gene encodes CDR1 SGHRS and CDR2 YFSETQ. DNA of the CDR3: TGCGCCAGCAGCTTGGGACGTAGCACAGATACGCAGTATTTT. Amino acids: CASSLGRSTDTQYF.